This T cell receptor beta chain was identified in a study of shared clonotypes between healthy human individuals. Only CD45RO-negative cells positively selected for CCR7 counted as naive CD8 cells, so terminally differentiated effector memory CD45RA+ cells were excluded. TCRdb's copy holds only in-frame clones and misses some; the assay was immunoSEQ multiplex PCR. The data hold nearly 600,000 clones, with over 95% observed a single time. This CDR3 is built from 8 residues. The germline CDR1 and CDR2 sequences are SNHLY and FYNNEI. With 8 bases removed from V and 8 bases from J, the gap between germline ends came to 3 bases.

This receptor was taken from a woman aged 25 to 39 in good health. This chain joins TRBV2 and TRBJ1-1, with D uncertain. Sequencing was carried out using naive CD8+ T cells sorted from blood. The CDR3 DNA reads as TGTGCCAGCGTAGAAGCTTTCTTT. As protein: CASVEAFF.